Listed below are T cell receptor beta chains from one sample, sequenced in a study of CD8+CD57+ T cells in acquired aplastic anemia. A single record per CDR3 protein comes from TCRdb applying MiXCR to the reads. This table holds 450,000 to 600,000 distinct CDR3 sequences, approximately 33% found once. The sample was sorted CD4+, CD8+, or CD8+CD57+ T cells (not recorded which) from PBMCs. The source of these receptors is a human donor with aplastic anemia. Both conserved end residues are part of each CDR3. The order of the fields is D gene, CDR3 length, V gene, J gene, clone size, CDR3 DNA, CDR3 protein. D genes are given only for firm matches. Some rows mark clone size as missing; the rest say once, few, many or name a class of expanded clone.

>TRBD1|19|TRBV10-3|TRBJ2-5|many
TGTGCCATCAGTGAGCGTCAGCCAGCGACAGGGGGCAAGGGGGAGACCCAGTACTTC
CAISERQPATGGKGETQYF
>-|13|TRBV6-1|TRBJ1-5|-
TGTGCCAGCAGTACCTTAGTGGATCAGCCCCAGCATTTT
CASSTLVDQPQHF
>TRBD2|15|TRBV7-9|TRBJ2-7|many
TGTGCCAGCAGCCCCGACCTCGGGGGGGGCGACGAGCAGTACTTC
CASSPDLGGGDEQYF
>-|13|TRBV4-2|TRBJ1-1|few
TGTGCCAGCAGCCCGTTAAGGGACACTGAAGCTTTCTTT
CASSPLRDTEAFF
>-|15|TRBV3-1|TRBJ2-2|-
TGTGCCAGCAGCCAAGACCAGGGTAGAACCGGGGAGCTGTTTTTT
CASSQDQGRTGELFF
>-|14|TRBV7-2|TRBJ1-2|many
TGTGCCAGCAGCCACCGGACGGCGAACTATGGCTACACCTTC
CASSHRTANYGYTF
>-|13|TRBV20-1|TRBJ2-5|-
TGCAGTGCTAGAGTGGGCTACAAAGAGACCCAGTACTTC
CSARVGYKETQYF
>-|12|TRBV10-3|TRBJ2-7|many
TGTGCCATCAGCGACAGGCAATACGAGCAGTACTTC
CAISDRQYEQYF
>TRBD2|13|TRBV2|TRBJ2-1|many
TGTGCCAGCAGTGAAGCGCGGGGGGGTGAGCAGTTCTTC
CASSEARGGEQFF
>TRBD1|14|TRBV20-1|TRBJ1-6|many
TGCAGTGCTAGAGAGGACAGGAATAATTCACCCCTCCACTTT
CSAREDRNNSPLHF
>TRBD2|15|TRBV10-3|TRBJ2-5|many
TGTGCCATCAGTGAGTCGATTAGCGGGAGGGAGACCCAGTACTTC
CAISESISGRETQYF
>-|18|TRBV19|TRBJ2-1|-
TGTGCCAGTAGTTTCCTTAGCGTGGGACACAGCTCCTACAATGAGCAGTTCTTC
CASSFLSVGHSSYNEQFF
>-|13|TRBV20-1|TRBJ1-2|many
TGCAGTGCTCCCTCTGGAGGAGGGACTGGCTACACCTTC
CSAPSGGGTGYTF
>-|16|TRBV19|TRBJ2-7|few
TGTGCCAGTAGTCTTTCCACCGAGACGGTCTCCTACGAGCAGTACTTC
CASSLSTETVSYEQYF
>-|14|TRBV7-2|TRBJ1-1|few
TGTGCCAGCAGCTCTAAGTCGGGGAGGACTGAAGCTTTCTTT
CASSSKSGRTEAFF
>-|15|TRBV5-6|TRBJ2-1|-
TGTGCCAGCAGCCTCGGACTCAACGGCTACAATGAGCAGTTCTTC
CASSLGLNGYNEQFF
>-|12|TRBV29-1|TRBJ1-1|-
TGCAGCGCAGGGAAGGGAGACACTGAAGCTTTCTTT
CSAGKGDTEAFF
>TRBD1|17|TRBV12-3/TRBV12-4|TRBJ1-4|-
TGTGCCAGCAGTTTAAGGACAGGGACACGTTCTAATGAAAAACTGTTTTTT
CASSLRTGTRSNEKLFF
>TRBD1|14|TRBV25-1|TRBJ2-5|-
TGTGCCAGCAGCATCGACAGGGAACCAGAGACCCAGTACTTC
CASSIDREPETQYF
>TRBD2|16|TRBV10-2|TRBJ2-1|-
TGCGCCAGCAGTGAGTCCGCGGGACTAGCGAGGGATGAGCAGTTCTTC
CASSESAGLARDEQFF
>TRBD1|14|TRBV5-6|TRBJ1-5|-
TGTGCCAGCGCAAAGGGACAGATCAATCAGCCCCAGCATTTT
CASAKGQINQPQHF
>-|11|TRBV6-6|TRBJ1-4|-
TGTGCCAGCATACGGGGTGAAAAACTGTTTTTT
CASIRGEKLFF
>-|14|TRBV29-1|TRBJ1-2|-
TGCAGCGTTGAATCGGGGGGCGCTAACTATGGCTACACCTTC
CSVESGGANYGYTF
>TRBD1|17|TRBV7-9|TRBJ2-1|many
TGTGCCAGCAGTCGTCCCATTGGACAGGGTGAGGACAATGAGCAGTTCTTC
CASSRPIGQGEDNEQFF
>-|15|TRBV9|TRBJ2-3|few
TGTGCCAGCAGCGTAGGGGGTAGTAGTACAGATACGCAGTATTTT
CASSVGGSSTDTQYF
>-|16|TRBV25-1|TRBJ1-5|-
TGTGCCAGCAGTGAGTCGCTAGGACAGAGATACCAGCCCCAGCATTTT
CASSESLGQRYQPQHF
>-|12|TRBV30|TRBJ2-7|-
TGTGCCTGGGGACAGCTTAACTACGAGCAGTACTTC
CAWGQLNYEQYF
>TRBD2|15|TRBV2|TRBJ2-1|many
TGTGCCAGCATGGAGGCGGGAGGCTCCTACAATGAGCAGTTCTTC
CASMEAGGSYNEQFF
>-|16|TRBV9|TRBJ1-4|-
TGTGCCAGCAGCGTATCCGCAGGGCATGAGGGTGGAAAACTGTTTTTT
CASSVSAGHEGGKLFF
>TRBD1|15|TRBV9|TRBJ2-1|-
TGTGCCAGCAGCGTAGCCGGGACAGGGGGGAATGGGCAGTTCTTC
CASSVAGTGGNGQFF
>-|16|TRBV19|TRBJ1-1|few
TGTGCCAGTAGTATGTATGGACAAAACATGAACACTGAAGCTTTCTTT
CASSMYGQNMNTEAFF
>TRBD1|14|TRBV7-2|TRBJ1-6|many
TGTGCCAGCAGCTTGGGGACAGGGGCCTCACCCCTCCACTTT
CASSLGTGASPLHF
>TRBD2|17|TRBV10-1|TRBJ2-7|-
TGCGCCAGCAGTAAAGTCCACGCTAGCGGGAGGACGGACGAGCAGTACTTC
CASSKVHASGRTDEQYF
>-|14|TRBV2|TRBJ2-3|few
TGTGCCAGCAGGGGACTCCCCGGGTCAGATACGCAGTATTTT
CASRGLPGSDTQYF
>-|15|TRBV6-2/TRBV6-3|TRBJ1-5|-
TGTGCCAGCAGTACTAGAGAGGGTCATAGACAGCCCCAGCATTTT
CASSTREGHRQPQHF
>TRBD2|16|TRBV7-2|TRBJ2-3|few
TGTGCCAGCAGCTTAGGGCTAGCGGGAGTCGGAGATACGCAGTATTTT
CASSLGLAGVGDTQYF
>-|15|TRBV15|TRBJ1-1|-
TGTGCCACCAGCAGACTCCCACAGGAGAACACTGAAGCTTTCTTT
CATSRLPQENTEAFF
>TRBD1|13|TRBV19|TRBJ2-7|many
TGTGCCAGTAGTATCCGGACAGGGTCCGAGCAGTACTTC
CASSIRTGSEQYF
>-|15|TRBV20-1|TRBJ1-2|many
TGCAGTGCTAGAGATCTGGTTACAACCGGCGGAGGCTACACCTTC
CSARDLVTTGGGYTF
>TRBD1|18|TRBV11-1|TRBJ1-5|-
TGTGTCAGCAGCTTAGAGGCGGGGACAGCCTATAGCAATCAGCCCCAGCATTTT
CVSSLEAGTAYSNQPQHF
>-|16|TRBV4-2|TRBJ1-1|-
TGTGCCAGCAGCCGGACGTATGGGGGGCGGAACACTGAAGCTTTCTTT
CASSRTYGGRNTEAFF
>-|13|TRBV20-1|TRBJ1-2|many
TGCAGTGCTCCCCGGCCAGGGTTGGGAGGCTACACCTTC
CSAPRPGLGGYTF
>-|15|TRBV7-7|TRBJ2-7|-
TGTGCTAGCAGCTTAGCTCAGGGGAGTAATTACGAGCAGTACTTC
CASSLAQGSNYEQYF
>-|12|TRBV18|TRBJ2-2|-
TGTGCCAGCTCAATTTTCACCGGGGAGCTGTTTTTT
CASSIFTGELFF
>TRBD1|16|TRBV11-1|TRBJ2-7|-
TGTGCCAGCAGCTTAGCCCCGGGACAGGGGTTCCACGAGCAGTACTTC
CASSLAPGQGFHEQYF
>-|13|TRBV7-9|TRBJ2-7|-
TGTGCCAGCAGCACTTGGGCCTTATACGAGCAGTACTTC
CASSTWALYEQYF
>-|14|TRBV2|TRBJ1-5|-
TGTGCCAGCAGACTATCCCGAGGGAATCAGCCCCAGCATTTT
CASRLSRGNQPQHF
>-|14|TRBV28|TRBJ1-2|-
TGTGCCAGCAGCCTCCCTCCAGGGGCCACTGGCTACACCTTC
CASSLPPGATGYTF
>TRBD2|16|TRBV13|TRBJ2-7|few
TGTGCCAGCAGCAAACCATCCTCGGGAGGGGGCTACGAGCAGTACTTC
CASSKPSSGGGYEQYF
>-|11|TRBV7-9|TRBJ2-7|many
TGTGCCAGCGGGGACTCCTACGAGCAGTACTTC
CASGDSYEQYF
>TRBD2|18|TRBV19|TRBJ2-7|-
TGTGCCAGTAGTATACGGGGAATATCGGGCGGGAGTTCTCACGAGCAGTACTTC
CASSIRGISGGSSHEQYF
>TRBD2|15|TRBV7-6|TRBJ2-5|few
TGTGCCAGCAGCTGGGGACTAGTCGGGGGGGAGACCCAGTACTTC
CASSWGLVGGETQYF